This entry features one TCR beta chain sequence. Reverse transcribing all isolated RNA meant expressed TCRB transcripts were sequenced. Sequenced by immunoSEQ multiplex PCR; TCRdb stores in-frame clones only, minus some. The sample has under 400,000 clones; 10% to 15% are singletons. This entry comes from a study of beta chain features in type 1 diabetes. V was clipped by 0 bases and J by 9 bases; unmatched bases: 6. The CDR3 is 14 amino acids. Germline values: CDR1 SGDLS, CDR2 YYNGEE. The TCR sequence derives from a man aged 18 to 30 in good health. The specimen sequenced was naive CD4+ T cells from blood. The gene calls are TRBV9 and TRBJ2-1; 7 bases align to TRBD1. The CDR3: CASSVVQGDFEQFF. The CDR3 DNA reads as TGTGCCAGCAGCGTAGTTCAGGGGGATTTTGAGCAGTTCTTC.